The clone carrying this T cell receptor beta chain was seen only a few times. Its antigen is unknown. The V end lost 6 bases, the J end lost 1 base, and 14 bases lay between the germline ends. The germline V gene has CDR1 DFQATT and CDR2 SNEGSKA (reference sequence). The CDR3 totals 14 residues. The data stem from a study of vaccination and CD4 T cells after COVID-19. General study findings and limits: Median numbers of SARS-CoV-2-reactive clonotypes increased from approximately 21 to 40 (not a significant change).

The sample's time point: late sampling 161 to 241 days after vaccination in a few convalescent patients. The treatment was: approximately 11-day PBMC culture with coronavirus spike peptide pools or control peptides (ViraFEST assay). Cultured CD4+ T-cell DNA underwent Oncomine TCR Beta short-read sequencing. TCRdb passed the PCR reads through MiXCR, listing each CDR3 protein once. This sample carries about 21,000 distinct CDR3 sequences, around 39% of them seen once, and the ten largest clones take roughly 9.9%. The V and J genes are TRBV20-1 and TRBJ2-3; tentative D call: TRBD2 (5 bases). The material was CD4+ T cells from blood, cultured in vitro, obtained about 7 months after SARS-CoV-2 vaccination. The receptor comes from a human donor who had recovered from COVID-19. CDR3 protein: CSAPPTGGTDTQYF. CDR3 nucleotides: TGCAGTGCACCACCGACCGGGGGCACAGATACGCAGTATTTT.